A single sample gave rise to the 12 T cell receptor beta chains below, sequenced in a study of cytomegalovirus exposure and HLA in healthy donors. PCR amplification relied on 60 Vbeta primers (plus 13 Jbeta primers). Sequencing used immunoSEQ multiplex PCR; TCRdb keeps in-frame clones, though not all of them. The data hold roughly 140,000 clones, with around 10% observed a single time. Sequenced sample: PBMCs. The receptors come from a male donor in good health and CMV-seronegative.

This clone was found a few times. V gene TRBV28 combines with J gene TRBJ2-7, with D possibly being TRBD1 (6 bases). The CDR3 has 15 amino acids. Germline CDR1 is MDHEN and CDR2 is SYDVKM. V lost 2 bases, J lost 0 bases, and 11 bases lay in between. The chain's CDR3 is CASSLDRLISYEQYF. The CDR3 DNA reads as TGTGCCAGCAGTTTAGACAGGTTGATCTCCTACGAGCAGTACTTC.

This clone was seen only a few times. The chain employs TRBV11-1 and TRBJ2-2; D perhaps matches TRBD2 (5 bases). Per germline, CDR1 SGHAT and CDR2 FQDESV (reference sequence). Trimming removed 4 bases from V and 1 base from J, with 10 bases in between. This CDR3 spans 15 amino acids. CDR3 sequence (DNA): TGTGCCAGCAGCTCACCGGGGAAGAACACCGGGGAGCTGTTTTTT. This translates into CASSSPGKNTGELFF.

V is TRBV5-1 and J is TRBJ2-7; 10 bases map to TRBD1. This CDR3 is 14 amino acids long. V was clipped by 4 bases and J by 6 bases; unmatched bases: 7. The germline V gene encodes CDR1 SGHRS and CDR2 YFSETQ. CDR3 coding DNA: TGCGCCAGCAGCCCGGACAGGGGGTCGGTCGAGCAGTACTTC. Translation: CASSPDRGSVEQYF.

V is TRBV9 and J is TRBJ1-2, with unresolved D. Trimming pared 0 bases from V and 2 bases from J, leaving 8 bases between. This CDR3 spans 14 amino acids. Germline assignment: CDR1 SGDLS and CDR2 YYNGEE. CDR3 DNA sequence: TGTGCCAGCAGCGTAGGTTCCGGGAACTATGGCTACACCTTC. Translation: CASSVGSGNYGYTF.

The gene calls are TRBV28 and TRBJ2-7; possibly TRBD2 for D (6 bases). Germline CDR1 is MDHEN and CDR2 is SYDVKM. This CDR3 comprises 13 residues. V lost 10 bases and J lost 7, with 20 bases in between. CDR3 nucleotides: TGTGCCACCCTAGACGCGGGGATAGGTGAGCAGTACTTC. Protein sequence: CATLDAGIGEQYF.

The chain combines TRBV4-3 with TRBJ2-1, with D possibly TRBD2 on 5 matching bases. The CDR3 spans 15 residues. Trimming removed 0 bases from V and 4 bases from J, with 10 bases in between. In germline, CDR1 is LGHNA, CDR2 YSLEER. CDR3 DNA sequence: TGCGCCAGCAGCCAAGATGGGAGTGTGTACAATGAGCAGTTCTTC. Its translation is CASSQDGSVYNEQFF.

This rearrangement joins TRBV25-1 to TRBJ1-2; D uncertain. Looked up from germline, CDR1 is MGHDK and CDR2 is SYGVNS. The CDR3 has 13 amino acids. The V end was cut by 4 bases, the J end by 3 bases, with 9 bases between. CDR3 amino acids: CASSGGDHYGYTF. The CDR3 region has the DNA TGTGCCAGCAGTGGAGGAGACCACTATGGCTACACCTTC.

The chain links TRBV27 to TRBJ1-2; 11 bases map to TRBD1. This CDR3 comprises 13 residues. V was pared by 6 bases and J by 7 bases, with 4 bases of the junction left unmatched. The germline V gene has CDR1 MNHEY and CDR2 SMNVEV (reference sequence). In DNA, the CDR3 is TGTGCCAGCAGCCAGGACAGGGGGCCTGGCTACACCTTC. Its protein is CASSQDRGPGYTF.

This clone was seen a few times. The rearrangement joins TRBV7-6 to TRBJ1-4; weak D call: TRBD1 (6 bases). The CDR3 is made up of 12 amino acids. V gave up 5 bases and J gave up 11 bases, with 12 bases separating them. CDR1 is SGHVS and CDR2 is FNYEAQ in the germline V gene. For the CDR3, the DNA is TGTGCCAGCAGCCGACCGGACAGCAAACTGTTTTTT. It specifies CASSRPDSKLFF.

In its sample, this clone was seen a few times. The CDR3 DNA sequence: TGTGCCAGCAGTTCCCCTAGGGGAACCTACTACGAGCAGTACTTC. Encoded protein: CASSSPRGTYYEQYF. The J gene is TRBJ2-7, the V gene TRBV6-5; tentatively, D is TRBD1 (5 bases). CDR1 is MNHEY, CDR2 SVGAGI, per germline. Trimming removed 4 bases from V and 3 bases from J, with 16 bases in between. The CDR3 is 15 residues long.

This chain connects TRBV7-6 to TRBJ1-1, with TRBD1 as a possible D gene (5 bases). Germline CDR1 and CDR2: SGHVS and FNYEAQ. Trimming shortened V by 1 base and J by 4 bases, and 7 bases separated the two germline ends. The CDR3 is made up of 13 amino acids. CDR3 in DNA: TGTGCCAGCAGCTTAGGGGGACTCACTGAAGCTTTCTTT. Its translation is CASSLGGLTEAFF.

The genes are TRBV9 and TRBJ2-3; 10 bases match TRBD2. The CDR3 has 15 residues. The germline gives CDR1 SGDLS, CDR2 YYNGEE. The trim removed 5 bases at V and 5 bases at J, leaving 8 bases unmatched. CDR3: CASRGLAISGDTQYF. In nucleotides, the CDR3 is TGTGCCAGCAGGGGACTAGCGATTAGTGGAGATACGCAGTATTTT.